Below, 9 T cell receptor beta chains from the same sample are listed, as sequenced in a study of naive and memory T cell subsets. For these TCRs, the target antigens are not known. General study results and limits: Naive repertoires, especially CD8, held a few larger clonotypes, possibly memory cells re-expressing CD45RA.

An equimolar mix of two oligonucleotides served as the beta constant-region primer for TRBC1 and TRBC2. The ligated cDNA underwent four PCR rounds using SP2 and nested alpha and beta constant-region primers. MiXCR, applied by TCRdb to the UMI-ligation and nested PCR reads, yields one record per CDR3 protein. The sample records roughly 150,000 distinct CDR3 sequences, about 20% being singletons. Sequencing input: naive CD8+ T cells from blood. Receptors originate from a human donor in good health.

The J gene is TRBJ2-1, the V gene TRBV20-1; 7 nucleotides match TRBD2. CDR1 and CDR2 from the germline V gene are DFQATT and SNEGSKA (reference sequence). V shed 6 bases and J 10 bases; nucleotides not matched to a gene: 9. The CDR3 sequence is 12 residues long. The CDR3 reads CSAGRKRGEQFF. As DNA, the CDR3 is TGCAGTGCCGGGAGGAAGAGAGGGGAGCAGTTCTTC.

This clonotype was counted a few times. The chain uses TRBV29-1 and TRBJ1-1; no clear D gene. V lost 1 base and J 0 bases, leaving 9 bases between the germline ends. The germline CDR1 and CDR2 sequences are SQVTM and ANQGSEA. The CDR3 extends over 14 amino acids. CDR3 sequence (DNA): TGCAGCGTTGAAGCGGACGGATTGAACACTGAAGCTTTCTTT. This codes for CSVEADGLNTEAFF.

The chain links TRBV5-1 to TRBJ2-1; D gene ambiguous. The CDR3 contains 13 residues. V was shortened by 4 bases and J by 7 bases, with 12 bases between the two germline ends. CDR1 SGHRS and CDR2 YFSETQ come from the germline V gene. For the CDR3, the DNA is TGCGCCAGCAGCCCCTCCTGGGCAAATGAGCAGTTCTTC. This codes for CASSPSWANEQFF.

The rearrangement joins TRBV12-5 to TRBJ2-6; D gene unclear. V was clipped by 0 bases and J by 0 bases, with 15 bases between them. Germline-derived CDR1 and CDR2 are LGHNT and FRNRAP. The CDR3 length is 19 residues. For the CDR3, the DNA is TGTGCTAGTGGTTTGGTACCAGCCACCCTATTCTCTGGGGCCAACGTCCTGACTTTC. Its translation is CASGLVPATLFSGANVLTF.

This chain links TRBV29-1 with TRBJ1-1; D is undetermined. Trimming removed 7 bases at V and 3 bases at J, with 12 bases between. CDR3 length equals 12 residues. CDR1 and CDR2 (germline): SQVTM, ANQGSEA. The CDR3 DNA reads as TGCAGCGCCCCGATCGGGGACACTGAAGCTTTCTTT. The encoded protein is CSAPIGDTEAFF.

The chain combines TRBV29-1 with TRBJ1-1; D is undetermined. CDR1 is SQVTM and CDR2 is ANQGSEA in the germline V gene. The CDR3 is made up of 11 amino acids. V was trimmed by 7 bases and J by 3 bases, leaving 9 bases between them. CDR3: CSGEAYTEAFF. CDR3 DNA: TGCAGCGGGGAAGCATACACTGAAGCTTTCTTT.

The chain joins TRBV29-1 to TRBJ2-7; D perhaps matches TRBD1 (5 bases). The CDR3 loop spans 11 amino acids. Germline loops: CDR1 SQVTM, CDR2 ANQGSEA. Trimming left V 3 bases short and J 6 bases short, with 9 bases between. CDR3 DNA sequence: TGCAGCGTTGACAAGGGGCTCGAGCAGTACTTC. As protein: CSVDKGLEQYF.

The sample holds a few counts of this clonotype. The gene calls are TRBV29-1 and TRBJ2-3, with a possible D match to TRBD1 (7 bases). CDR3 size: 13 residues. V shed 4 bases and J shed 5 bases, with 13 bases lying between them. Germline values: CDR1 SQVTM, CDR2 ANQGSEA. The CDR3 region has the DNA TGCAGCGTTGTGGAGGGGGCGGGAGATACGCAGTATTTT. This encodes CSVVEGAGDTQYF.

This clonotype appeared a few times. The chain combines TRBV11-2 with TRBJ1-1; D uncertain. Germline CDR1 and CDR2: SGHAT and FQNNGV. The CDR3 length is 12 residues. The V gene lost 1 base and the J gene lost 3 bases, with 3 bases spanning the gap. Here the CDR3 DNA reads TGTGCCAGCAGCTTAGCATACACTGAAGCTTTCTTT. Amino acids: CASSLAYTEAFF.